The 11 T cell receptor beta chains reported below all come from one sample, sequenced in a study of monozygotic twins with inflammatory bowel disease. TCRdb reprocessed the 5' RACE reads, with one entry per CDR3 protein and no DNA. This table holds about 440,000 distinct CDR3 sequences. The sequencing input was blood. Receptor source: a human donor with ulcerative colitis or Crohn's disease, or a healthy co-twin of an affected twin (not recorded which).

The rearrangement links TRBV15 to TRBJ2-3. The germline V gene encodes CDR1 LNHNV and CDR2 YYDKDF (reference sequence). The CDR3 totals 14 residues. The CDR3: CATSRRTATDTQYF. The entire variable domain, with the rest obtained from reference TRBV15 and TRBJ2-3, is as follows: DAMVIQNPRYQVTQFGKPVTLSCSQTLNHNVMYWYQQKSSQAPKLLFHYYDKDFNNEADTPDNFQSRRPNTSFCFLDIRSPGLGDTAMYLCATSRRTATDTQYFGPGTRLTVL.

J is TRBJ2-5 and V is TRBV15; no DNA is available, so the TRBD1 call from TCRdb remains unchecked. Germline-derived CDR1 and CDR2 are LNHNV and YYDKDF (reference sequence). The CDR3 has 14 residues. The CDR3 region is CATRTGVNQETQYF.

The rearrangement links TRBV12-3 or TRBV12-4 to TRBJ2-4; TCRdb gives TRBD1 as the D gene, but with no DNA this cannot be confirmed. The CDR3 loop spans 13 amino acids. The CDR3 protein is CASMFRQGNIQYF.

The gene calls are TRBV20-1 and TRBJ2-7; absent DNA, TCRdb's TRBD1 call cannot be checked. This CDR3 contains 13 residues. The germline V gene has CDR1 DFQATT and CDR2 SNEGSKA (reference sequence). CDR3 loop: CSASDRGGYEQYF.

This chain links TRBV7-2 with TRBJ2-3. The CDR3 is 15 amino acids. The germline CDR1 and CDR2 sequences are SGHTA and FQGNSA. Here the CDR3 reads CASSGQGTSTDTQYF.

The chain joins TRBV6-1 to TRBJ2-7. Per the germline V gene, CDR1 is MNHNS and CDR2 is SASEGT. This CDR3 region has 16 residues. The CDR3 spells CASSVQGVGNSYEQYF.

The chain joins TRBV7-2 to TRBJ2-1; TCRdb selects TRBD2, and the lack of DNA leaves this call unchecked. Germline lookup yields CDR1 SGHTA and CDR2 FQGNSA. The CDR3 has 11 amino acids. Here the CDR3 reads CASSPLAGEFF. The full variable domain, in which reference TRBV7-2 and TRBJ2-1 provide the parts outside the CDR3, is GAGVSQSPSNKVTEKGKDVELRCDPISGHTALYWYRQSLGQGLEFLIYFQGNSAPDKSGLPSDRFSAERTGGSVSTLTIQRTQQEDSAVYLCASSPLAGEFFGPGTRLTVL.

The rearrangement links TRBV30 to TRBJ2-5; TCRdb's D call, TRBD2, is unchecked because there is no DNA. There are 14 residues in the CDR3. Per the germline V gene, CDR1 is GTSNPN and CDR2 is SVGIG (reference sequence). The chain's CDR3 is CAWSVKGGQETQYF.

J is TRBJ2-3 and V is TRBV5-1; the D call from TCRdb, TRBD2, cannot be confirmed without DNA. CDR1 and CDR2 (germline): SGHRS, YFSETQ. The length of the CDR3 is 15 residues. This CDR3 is CASSPTSVITDTQYF.

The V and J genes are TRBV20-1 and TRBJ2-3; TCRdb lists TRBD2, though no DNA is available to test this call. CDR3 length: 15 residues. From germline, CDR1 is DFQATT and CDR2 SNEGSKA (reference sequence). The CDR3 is CSASHTSGGSDTQYF.

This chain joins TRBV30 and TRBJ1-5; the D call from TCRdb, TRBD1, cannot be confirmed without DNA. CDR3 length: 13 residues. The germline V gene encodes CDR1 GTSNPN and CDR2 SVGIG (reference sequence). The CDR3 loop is CAWGQANNQPQHF.